This passage covers 13 T cell receptor beta chains from one sample sequenced in a study of T-cell reconstitution after alpha-beta-depleted transplantation in children. Researchers prepared the TCRbeta library using unique molecular identifiers, the study reports. Using its own MiXCR run on the PCR reads, TCRdb lists one record per CDR3 protein. The sample shows 530,000 or so distinct CDR3 sequences, over 25% of them seen only once. Here the sequenced sample was PBMCs, taken before TCRalphabeta/CD19-depleted stem cell transplant. The source is a boy in the first two years of life with Wiskott-Aldrich syndrome, due to receive a stem cell transplant.

This chain joins TRBV6-2 or TRBV6-3 and TRBJ2-7, with 11 bases fitting TRBD2. V trimming: 5 bases; J trimming: 6 bases; junction bases outside the gene matches: 9. The CDR3 totals 15 residues. CDR1 and CDR2 from the germline V gene are MNHEY and SVGEGT. The CDR3: CASSPLAGGPAEQYF. As DNA, the CDR3 is TGTGCCAGCAGTCCTTTAGCGGGAGGGCCTGCCGAGCAGTACTTC.

The genes are TRBV10-3 and TRBJ2-5; 13 nucleotides line up with TRBD2. V shed 4 bases and J 4 bases; nucleotides not matched to a gene: 6. The CDR3 has 16 residues. CDR1 is ENHRY and CDR2 is SYGVKD in the germline V gene. In nucleotides, the CDR3 is TGTGCCATCAGTGGGACTAGCGGGAGTTTAAGAGAGACCCAGTACTTC. Translating it yields CAISGTSGSLRETQYF.

Only a few counts were recorded for this clonotype. The genes are TRBV24-1 and TRBJ2-5, with D uncertain. This CDR3 contains 15 residues. Trimming left V 3 bases short and J 7 bases short, with 17 bases between. CDR1 and CDR2 from the germline V gene are KGHDR and SFDVKD. The CDR3, as DNA: TGTGCCACCAGTGATCCCACATATCTCCCAGGGACCCAGTACTTC. It encodes CATSDPTYLPGTQYF.

The chain has TRBV4-1 and TRBJ2-7, with 9 bases fitting TRBD2. Unmatched junction bases numbered 10, after V lost 4 bases and J lost 3 bases. CDR3 length equals 16 residues. Per the germline V gene, CDR1 is MGHRA and CDR2 is YSYEKL. CDR3 region: CASSRASQTSGYEQYF. The CDR3 bases are TGCGCCAGCAGCCGCGCGTCTCAGACTAGCGGCTACGAGCAGTACTTC.

V gene TRBV6-1 combines with J gene TRBJ2-3; D gene ambiguous. Germline CDR1 and CDR2: MNHNS and SASEGT. This CDR3 is built from 14 residues. V lost 5 bases and J lost 2, with 11 bases in between. The CDR3 DNA is TGTGCCAGCAGTCCACAGCGCCTCACAGATACGCAGTATTTT. Translating it yields CASSPQRLTDTQYF.

The chain couples TRBV5-4 to TRBJ2-7, with TRBD2 matching 12 bases. The CDR3 extends over 15 amino acids. Trimming took 3 bases from V and 4 from J; bases not matched to a gene: 5. Germline CDR1 reads SGHNT; CDR2 reads YYREEE (reference sequence). The DNA for the CDR3 is TGTGCCAGCAGCTCGACTAGCGGGAGAGGTTACGAGCAGTACTTC. Translated: CASSSTSGRGYEQYF.

The chain links TRBV5-5 to TRBJ2-1, with D unclear. The germline V gene encodes CDR1 SGHKS and CDR2 YYEKEE (reference sequence). The V and J ends lost 4 bases and 0 bases respectively, with 11 bases between them. CDR3 size: 15 residues. The CDR3 region is CASSLVDFSYNEQFF. In DNA form, the CDR3 reads TGTGCCAGCAGCCTAGTCGACTTCTCCTACAATGAGCAGTTCTTC.

This clonotype has more than one count but fewer than ten. The chain couples TRBV3-1 to TRBJ2-4, with D unclear. The CDR3 contains 13 residues. Deletions cut 2 bases from V and 6 bases from J, with 8 bases between. The germline gives CDR1 LGHDT, CDR2 YNNKEL (reference sequence). The CDR3 DNA follows: TGTGCCAGCAGCCAATTGGCGTTAAACATTCAGTACTTC. Translated: CASSQLALNIQYF.

This clonotype occurred once. J is TRBJ1-1 and V is TRBV29-1, with D possibly matching TRBD1 (5 bases). CDR1 is SQVTM, CDR2 ANQGSEA, per germline. V was trimmed by 5 bases and J by 3 bases, leaving 13 bases between them. This CDR3 comprises 13 residues. The CDR3 sequence is CSVRPGLYTEAFF. The CDR3 nucleotides read TGCAGCGTTCGTCCGGGACTTTACACTGAAGCTTTCTTT.

The chain links TRBV5-6 to TRBJ2-1; D gene uncertain. The ends were cut back, 0 bases at V and 9 bases at J, with 16 bases in the middle. The CDR3 runs to 15 residues. Germline lookup yields CDR1 SGHDT and CDR2 YYEEEE. The CDR3 loop is CASSLGFFPNLEQFF. Here the CDR3 DNA reads TGTGCCAGCAGCTTGGGCTTTTTCCCTAACCTTGAGCAGTTCTTC.

J is TRBJ1-3 and V is TRBV4-2; D gene uncertain. The CDR3 loop spans 15 amino acids. V gave up 1 base and J gave up 2 bases, with 9 bases separating them. CDR1 is LGHNA, CDR2 YNFKEQ, per germline. CDR3 loop: CASSQGEGPGNTIYF. Here the CDR3 DNA reads TGTGCCAGCAGCCAAGGGGAAGGTCCTGGAAACACCATATATTTT.

The genes are TRBV12-3 or TRBV12-4 and TRBJ2-5; D is perhaps TRBD1 (6 bases). Deletions cut 5 bases from V and 5 bases from J, with 15 bases between. The CDR3 is 14 residues long. DNA for the CDR3: TGTGCCAGCAGTCTATACGGGACAATGGAGACCCAGTACTTC. It codes for CASSLYGTMETQYF.

This clonotype was observed a few times. V usage is TRBV29-1 and J usage is TRBJ1-5, with 7 bases identical to TRBD1. The germline CDR1 and CDR2 sequences are SQVTM and ANQGSEA. V lost 4 bases, J lost 5 bases, and 5 bases stayed unmatched. The CDR3 length is 13 residues. The CDR3 coding sequence is TGCAGCGTTGGACAGGGTCCAGATCAGCCCCAGCATTTT. It specifies CSVGQGPDQPQHF.